This T cell receptor (beta chain) emerged from a study of prognosis after radiotherapy for stage I lung cancer. About the research overall: The biologically effective dose of the SBRT radiotherapy was at least 100 Gy, given over 3 to 5 fractions.

Template was genomic DNA; TCR beta CDR3 amplified in two multiplex PCR rounds. The first PCR round targeted every TRBV and TRBJ gene with specific primers. Each CDR3 protein gets one entry after TCRdb re-called the multiplex PCR reads with MiXCR. The sample shows about 12,000 distinct CDR3 sequences, nearly 55% of them seen only once. Study conclusions and caveats: The study found lower Shannon entropy after stereotactic body radiation therapy in patients who developed distant metastases.

As for this clonotype: Its target is not known. A read error may produce the germline difference seen at one junction end.

Source: PBMCs, taken before or after stereotactic body radiation therapy (not recorded which). The origin of this receptor is a donor over 45 with non-small cell lung cancer.

CDR3 loop: CSARVGTSGRAPEHYF. CDR3 coding DNA: TGCAGTGCTAGAGTCGGGACTAGCGGGAGGGCCCCCGAGCATTACTTC. The chain recombines TRBV20-1 with TRBJ2-7, with 16 nucleotides matching TRBD2. This CDR3 has 16 amino acids. Germline loops: CDR1 DFQATT, CDR2 SNEGSKA (reference sequence).